These T cell receptor beta chains were read from a single sample in a study of OX40 agonist ivuxolimab in advanced cancers. Using immunoSEQ multiplex PCR, the repertoire was profiled, and TCRdb retains in-frame clones only, with some absent. The sample shows 73,000 or so clones, 65% to 90% of them seen only once. Sequenced material: CD4+ or CD8+ T cells sorted from blood, taken in a trial of the OX40 agonist ivuxolimab. The receptors derive from an adult with an advanced solid tumor such as melanoma, head and neck, liver or kidney cancer. Both conserved end residues are part of each CDR3. The order of the fields is D gene, J gene, clone size, V gene, CDR3 protein, CDR3 DNA. A D gene is named only where the DNA matches it firmly. Not every row has a clone size; where given, it reads once, few, many or a size class.

D gene: NA
J gene: TRBJ1-2
clone size: NA
V gene: TRBV25-1
CDR3 protein: CASSLNWGYTF
CDR3 DNA: TGTGCCAGCAGCCTGAACTGGGGCTACACCTTC

D gene: NA
J gene: TRBJ1-1
clone size: NA
V gene: TRBV19
CDR3 protein: CASTLGLMNTEAFF
CDR3 DNA: TGTGCCAGTACCTTGGGACTAATGAACACTGAAGCTTTCTTT

D gene: NA
J gene: TRBJ2-7
clone size: few
V gene: TRBV28
CDR3 protein: CASTLGATTYEQYF
CDR3 DNA: TGTGCCAGCACCCTGGGTGCGACAACCTACGAGCAGTACTTC

D gene: TRBD2
J gene: TRBJ2-1
clone size: NA
V gene: TRBV19
CDR3 protein: CASKASGGASEQFF
CDR3 DNA: TGTGCCAGTAAAGCTAGCGGGGGGGCCAGTGAGCAGTTCTTC

D gene: NA
J gene: TRBJ1-4
clone size: NA
V gene: TRBV6-5
CDR3 protein: CASSWFGEAEKLFF
CDR3 DNA: TGTGCCAGCAGTTGGTTCGGGGAGGCCGAAAAACTGTTTTTT

D gene: NA
J gene: TRBJ2-1
clone size: NA
V gene: TRBV27
CDR3 protein: CASTHPVGRGYNEQFF
CDR3 DNA: TGTGCCAGCACCCACCCGGTCGGGCGGGGCTACAATGAGCAGTTCTTC

D gene: TRBD2
J gene: TRBJ2-1
clone size: few
V gene: TRBV30
CDR3 protein: CAWSEGLAYYNEQFF
CDR3 DNA: TGTGCCTGGAGTGAGGGACTAGCGTACTACAATGAGCAGTTCTTC

D gene: TRBD2
J gene: TRBJ2-7
clone size: NA
V gene: TRBV5-5
CDR3 protein: CASTRGAYEQYF
CDR3 DNA: TGTGCCAGCACCCGGGGGGCCTACGAGCAGTACTTC

D gene: TRBD1
J gene: TRBJ2-7
clone size: NA
V gene: TRBV28
CDR3 protein: CASRIMDRAAYEQYF
CDR3 DNA: TGTGCCAGCAGGATCATGGACAGGGCCGCCTACGAGCAGTACTTC

D gene: TRBD1
J gene: TRBJ2-1
clone size: once
V gene: TRBV19
CDR3 protein: CASSAGTGAPHNEQFF
CDR3 DNA: TGTGCCAGTAGCGCCGGGACAGGGGCCCCCCACAATGAGCAGTTCTTC

D gene: TRBD2
J gene: TRBJ2-1
clone size: NA
V gene: TRBV4-3
CDR3 protein: CASSQELAGVNDGSYNEQFF
CDR3 DNA: TGCGCCAGCAGCCAAGAGCTAGCGGGGGTAAATGATGGCTCCTACAATGAGCAGTTCTTC

D gene: TRBD2
J gene: TRBJ2-1
clone size: NA
V gene: TRBV9
CDR3 protein: CASSVGAGEGNEQFF
CDR3 DNA: TGTGCCAGCAGCGTAGGAGCGGGAGAAGGCAATGAGCAGTTCTTC

D gene: TRBD1
J gene: TRBJ2-2
clone size: NA
V gene: TRBV5-5
CDR3 protein: CASSPTGATNTGELFF
CDR3 DNA: TGTGCCAGCAGCCCAACAGGGGCCACGAACACCGGGGAGCTGTTTTTT

D gene: TRBD1
J gene: TRBJ1-1
clone size: NA
V gene: TRBV6-5
CDR3 protein: CASKDRAGTEAFF
CDR3 DNA: TGTGCCAGCAAGGACAGGGCGGGCACTGAAGCTTTCTTT

D gene: NA
J gene: TRBJ1-2
clone size: NA
V gene: TRBV6-5
CDR3 protein: CASSYGGYGYTF
CDR3 DNA: TGTGCCAGCAGTTACGGGGGCTATGGCTACACCTTC

D gene: NA
J gene: TRBJ1-3
clone size: NA
V gene: TRBV19
CDR3 protein: CASSIARSGNTIYF
CDR3 DNA: TGTGCCAGTAGTATCGCCCGATCTGGAAACACCATATATTTT

D gene: TRBD2
J gene: TRBJ2-3
clone size: NA
V gene: TRBV7-8
CDR3 protein: CASRLAGYTQYF
CDR3 DNA: TGTGCCAGCAGACTAGCGGGGTATACGCAGTATTTT

D gene: TRBD2
J gene: TRBJ2-3
clone size: NA
V gene: TRBV5-5
CDR3 protein: CASSTDYPAGGQDTQYF
CDR3 DNA: TGTGCCAGCAGCACCGACTACCCAGCGGGGGGTCAAGATACGCAGTATTTT

D gene: NA
J gene: TRBJ1-4
clone size: NA
V gene: TRBV27
CDR3 protein: CASSPRAGRNEKLFF
CDR3 DNA: TGTGCCAGCAGTCCCCGGGCAGGGAGGAATGAAAAACTGTTTTTT

D gene: NA
J gene: TRBJ1-2
clone size: NA
V gene: TRBV5-1
CDR3 protein: CASSQGSMGYTF
CDR3 DNA: TGCGCCAGCAGCCAGGGGTCGATGGGCTACACCTTC

D gene: NA
J gene: TRBJ2-3
clone size: NA
V gene: TRBV2
CDR3 protein: CASSEANRRAGTQYF
CDR3 DNA: TGTGCCAGCAGTGAAGCAAATCGGAGGGCCGGTACGCAGTATTTT

D gene: TRBD1
J gene: TRBJ2-5
clone size: NA
V gene: TRBV6-6
CDR3 protein: CASSYTGTAETQYF
CDR3 DNA: TGTGCCAGCAGTTATACCGGGACAGCAGAGACCCAGTACTTC

D gene: TRBD2
J gene: TRBJ2-1
clone size: NA
V gene: TRBV6-4
CDR3 protein: CASSDSGGPLYEQFF
CDR3 DNA: TGTGCCAGCAGTGACAGCGGGGGGCCTTTGTATGAGCAGTTCTTC

D gene: TRBD2
J gene: TRBJ2-7
clone size: NA
V gene: TRBV5-1
CDR3 protein: CASSLQAGGPDEQYF
CDR3 DNA: TGCGCCAGCAGCCTTCAAGCGGGAGGTCCGGACGAGCAGTACTTC

D gene: NA
J gene: TRBJ1-5
clone size: NA
V gene: TRBV6-5
CDR3 protein: CASSYREPGQPQHF
CDR3 DNA: TGTGCCAGCAGTTACCGGGAACCAGGTCAGCCCCAGCATTTT

D gene: NA
J gene: TRBJ2-7
clone size: NA
V gene: TRBV7-2
CDR3 protein: CASSPNLLGRQYF
CDR3 DNA: TGTGCCAGCAGCCCCAACCTCCTCGGGAGGCAGTACTTC

D gene: NA
J gene: TRBJ2-2
clone size: NA
V gene: TRBV11-3
CDR3 protein: CASSHRTGSTGELFF
CDR3 DNA: TGTGCCAGCAGCCATAGAACAGGGAGCACCGGGGAGCTGTTTTTT

D gene: TRBD2
J gene: TRBJ2-5
clone size: NA
V gene: TRBV29-1
CDR3 protein: CSVTTSGNRETQYF
CDR3 DNA: TGCAGCGTGACGACTAGCGGGAATAGGGAGACCCAGTACTTC

D gene: TRBD2
J gene: TRBJ2-3
clone size: NA
V gene: TRBV4-3
CDR3 protein: CASSQERAGGGDTQYF
CDR3 DNA: TGCGCCAGCAGCCAAGAGAGGGCGGGAGGTGGAGATACGCAGTATTTT